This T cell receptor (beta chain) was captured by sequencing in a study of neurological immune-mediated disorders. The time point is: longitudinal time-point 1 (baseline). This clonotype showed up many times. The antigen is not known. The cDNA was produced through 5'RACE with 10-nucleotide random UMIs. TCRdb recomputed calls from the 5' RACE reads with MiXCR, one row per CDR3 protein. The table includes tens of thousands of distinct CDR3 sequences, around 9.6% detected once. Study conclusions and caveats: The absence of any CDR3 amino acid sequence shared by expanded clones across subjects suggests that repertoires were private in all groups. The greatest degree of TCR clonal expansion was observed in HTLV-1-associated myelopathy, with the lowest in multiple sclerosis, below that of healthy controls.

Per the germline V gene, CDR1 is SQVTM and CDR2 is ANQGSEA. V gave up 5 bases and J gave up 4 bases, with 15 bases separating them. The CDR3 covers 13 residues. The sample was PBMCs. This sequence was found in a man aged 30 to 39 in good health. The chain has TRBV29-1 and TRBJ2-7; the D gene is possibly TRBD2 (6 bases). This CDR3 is CSVRGGGGYEQYF. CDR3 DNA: TGCAGCGTTCGGGGAGGAGGTGGTTACGAGCAGTACTTC.